This T cell receptor (beta chain) emerged from a study of blood T cell repertoires in COVID-19. Assay used: immunoSEQ multiplex PCR; TCRdb lists only in-frame clones, some missing. Altogether a few hundred thousand clones are present, 75% to 90% being singletons, with the ten largest covering less than 2.5%. Membership in each cohort depended on participant-reported clinical history. Cohort 3 recovered donors had two negative PCRs, clearance, or symptom resolution. This sequence was found in a young man who had recovered from COVID-19. The sample taken for sequencing was PBMCs or T cells enriched from blood (not recorded which).

CDR3 DNA sequence: TGTGCCAGCAGCTTAGGCGCCAGGCGTTTCGTTCCAGATGGCTACACCTTC. Protein sequence: CASSLGARRFVPDGYTF. The rearrangement links TRBV13 to TRBJ1-2; D is uncertain. Germline CDR1 is PRHDT and CDR2 is FYEKMQ (reference sequence). V was pared by 0 bases and J by 6 bases, with 20 bases between. The CDR3 spans 17 residues.